This TCR beta chain was found in a study of blood T cells in healthy people across ages. The CDR3 is 14 residues long. Trimming removed 6 bases at V and 1 base at J, with 11 bases between. Sample-barcoded 5' priming and a J-beta primer mix drove a second PCR of about 6 to 12 cycles. TCRdb processed the 5' RACE reads anew with MiXCR; each CDR3 protein has one entry. This sample has 1.5 million to 2 million distinct CDR3 sequences, with about two fifths found just once. The V and J genes are TRBV12-3 or TRBV12-4 and TRBJ2-3; no clear D. Sequencing was performed on blood. The receptor's source is a human donor in good health. The CDR3 nucleotides are TGTGCCAGCAGCGGAGTTGAGGGCACAGATACGCAGTATTTT. Protein product: CASSGVEGTDTQYF.